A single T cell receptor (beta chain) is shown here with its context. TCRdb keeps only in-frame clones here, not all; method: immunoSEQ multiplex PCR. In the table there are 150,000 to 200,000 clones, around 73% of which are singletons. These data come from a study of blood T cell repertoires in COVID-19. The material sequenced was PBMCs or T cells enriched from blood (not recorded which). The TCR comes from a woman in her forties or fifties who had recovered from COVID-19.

CDR3 nucleotides: TGTGCCAGTAGTATTTCTCAGGGGCAAGTCAGTGGCTACACCTTC. Amino acid sequence: CASSISQGQVSGYTF. The chain links TRBV19 to TRBJ1-2; tentative D call: TRBD1 (6 bases). V lost 3 bases and J 7 bases, leaving 18 bases between the germline ends. CDR1 LNHDA and CDR2 SQIVND come from the germline V gene (reference sequence). This CDR3 is 15 amino acids long.